This T cell receptor (beta chain) emerged from a study of blood T cell repertoires in COVID-19. Study in general: Collection of acute and convalescent COVID-19 samples took place in the United States, Italy and Spain.

Germline CDR1 SGHAT, CDR2 FQNNGV. With V trimmed by 2 bases and J by 4 bases, 5 bases remained unmatched. This CDR3 is 15 amino acids long. This clone was detected only once. Original methodology: The assay estimated nucleated cells by amplifying reference gene primers. The protocol was immunoSEQ multiplex PCR, while the TCRdb copy is restricted to in-frame clones and leaves out a portion. That table furnishes V, J and clone size, whereas the DNA furnished D and trimming. The sample shows fewer than 200,000 clones, over 80% of them seen only once. This receptor was obtained from a woman aged 70 to 79 with acute or convalescent COVID-19. Sequenced input: peripheral blood. V gene TRBV11-2 combines with J gene TRBJ1-1, with 9 bases matching TRBD1. The CDR3 reads CASSLQQGASTEAFF. DNA for the CDR3: TGTGCCAGCAGCTTACAACAGGGGGCGAGCACTGAAGCTTTCTTT.